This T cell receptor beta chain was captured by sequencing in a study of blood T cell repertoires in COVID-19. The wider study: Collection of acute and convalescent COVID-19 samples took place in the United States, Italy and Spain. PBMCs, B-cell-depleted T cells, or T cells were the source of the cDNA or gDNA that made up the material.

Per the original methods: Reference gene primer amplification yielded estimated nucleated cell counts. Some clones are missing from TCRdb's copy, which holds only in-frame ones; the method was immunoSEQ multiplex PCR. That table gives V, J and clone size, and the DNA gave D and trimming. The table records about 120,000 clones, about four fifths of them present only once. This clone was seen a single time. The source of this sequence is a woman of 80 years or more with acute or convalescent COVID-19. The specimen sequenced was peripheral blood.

CDR3 amino acids: CASSHSRGQGNEKLFF. CDR3 coding DNA: TGCGCCAGCAGCCATTCTAGGGGGCAGGGTAATGAAAAACTGTTTTTT. The chain combines TRBV4-3 with TRBJ1-4, with 7 bases that match TRBD1. The length of the CDR3 is 16 residues. Trimming took 3 bases from V and 4 from J; bases not matched to a gene: 8. Germline CDR1 and CDR2: LGHNA and YSLEER.